The 14 T cell receptor beta chains in this list originate from one sample, sequenced in a study of OX40 agonist ivuxolimab in advanced cancers. Measured with immunoSEQ multiplex PCR; TCRdb has only the in-frame clones, and not every one. Of roughly 60,000 clones in the sample, around 88% were seen once. The sequencing here drew on CD4+ or CD8+ T cells sorted from blood, taken in a trial of the OX40 agonist ivuxolimab. The receptors here all came from an adult with an advanced solid tumor such as melanoma, head and neck, liver or kidney cancer.

The chain recombines TRBV15 with TRBJ1-1; 8 bases agree with TRBD1. The length of the CDR3 is 17 residues. Trimming at V came to 6 bases and at J to 4 bases, leaving 16 bases not matched to a gene. The germline V gene encodes CDR1 LNHNV and CDR2 YYDKDF (reference sequence). The CDR3 loop is CATSRGGAGGEVTEAFF. CDR3 coding DNA: TGTGCCACCAGTCGAGGGGGGGCAGGGGGCGAAGTCACTGAAGCTTTCTTT.

J is TRBJ1-3 and V is TRBV5-1; D is ambiguous. Deletions cut 2 bases from V and 0 bases from J, with 9 bases between. The CDR3 extends over 15 amino acids. The germline gives CDR1 SGHRS, CDR2 YFSETQ. The CDR3 bases are TGCGCCAGCAGCTTATCCTTGAGCTCTGGAAACACCATATATTTT. Its translation: CASSLSLSSGNTIYF.

V and J are TRBV7-2 and TRBJ2-5, with D uncertain. With 3 bases removed from V and 5 bases from J, the gap between germline ends came to 10 bases. Germline lookup yields CDR1 SGHTA and CDR2 FQGNSA. The CDR3 extends over 13 amino acids. CDR3 amino acids: CASSLAPRETQYF. The CDR3 nucleotides read TGTGCCAGCAGCTTGGCCCCCCGGGAGACCCAGTACTTC.

The chain links TRBV6-1 to TRBJ2-1, with 7 bases fitting TRBD1. The trim removed 7 bases at V and 3 bases at J, leaving 6 bases unmatched. The germline V gene encodes CDR1 MNHNS and CDR2 SASEGT. There are 14 residues in the CDR3. In DNA form, the CDR3 reads TGTGCCAGCACCATGACAGGGTACTACAATGAGCAGTTCTTC. Encoded protein: CASTMTGYYNEQFF.

The chain has TRBV5-1 and TRBJ1-3, with TRBD1 matching 9 bases. CDR1 and CDR2 from the germline V gene are SGHRS and YFSETQ. The CDR3 spans 18 residues. The ends lost 0 bases at V and 1 base at J; junction bases unmatched: 8. CDR3 sequence reads: CASSLDGTGPVSGNTIYF. For the CDR3, the DNA is TGCGCCAGCAGCTTGGACGGGACAGGGCCGGTTTCTGGAAACACCATATATTTT.

V usage is TRBV7-6 and J usage is TRBJ1-1; D ambiguous. The CDR3 extends over 14 amino acids. CDR1 SGHVS and CDR2 FNYEAQ come from the germline V gene. Deletions cut 5 bases from V and 1 base from J, with 11 bases between. Here the CDR3 DNA reads TGTGCCAGCAGCCCTCCCCCCGGGAACACTGAAGCTTTCTTT. Its protein product is CASSPPPGNTEAFF. The full variable domain, in which reference TRBV7-6 and TRBJ1-1 provide the parts outside the CDR3, is GAGVSQSPRYKVTKRGQDVALRCDPISGHVSLYWYRQALGQGPEFLTYFNYEAQQDKSGLPNDRFSAERPEGSISTLTIQRTEQRDSAMYRCASSPPPGNTEAFFGQGTRLTVV.

The chain employs TRBV28 and TRBJ1-4; tentatively, D is TRBD1 (6 bases). Trimming removed 5 bases from V and 5 bases from J, with 18 bases in between. Germline V CDR1 and CDR2: MDHEN, SYDVKM. This CDR3 spans 16 amino acids. CDR3 DNA: TGTGCCAGCAGTCCTCCCCCGGGACAAGTAAATGAAAAACTGTTTTTT. Encoded protein: CASSPPPGQVNEKLFF.

The J gene is TRBJ1-2, the V gene TRBV25-1; TRBD1 is a possible D gene (6 bases). CDR3 length: 14 amino acids. CDR1 and CDR2 from the germline V gene are MGHDK and SYGVNS. V shed 4 bases and J shed 7 bases, with 16 bases lying between them. CDR3: CASSADSTGLGYTF. CDR3 sequence (DNA): TGTGCCAGCAGTGCCGACTCAACAGGGCTTGGCTACACCTTC.

The V call is TRBV5-8, the J call TRBJ1-4, with D tentatively TRBD1 (5 bases). Germline loops: CDR1 SGHTS, CDR2 YDEGEE. V was clipped by 5 bases and J by 8 bases, with 13 bases between them. The CDR3 length is 13 residues. The chain's CDR3 is CASRGRLGEKLFF. CDR3 DNA sequence: TGTGCCAGCAGGGGGCGTTTGGGAGAAAAACTGTTTTTT.

The chain employs TRBV7-2 and TRBJ2-3; 7 bases line up with TRBD1. The CDR3 spans 16 residues. Trimming removed 0 bases from V and 1 base from J; junction bases left unmatched: 4. Germline V gives CDR1 SGHTA, CDR2 FQGNSA. In DNA, the CDR3 is TGTGCCAGCAGCTTAGCGTACACAGGGGGCACAGATACGCAGTATTTT. The encoded protein is CASSLAYTGGTDTQYF.

This sequence joins TRBV27 and TRBJ1-1; TRBD1 matches at 9 bases. The length of the CDR3 is 13 residues. Germline-derived CDR1 and CDR2 are MNHEY and SMNVEV (reference sequence). Trimming took 5 bases from V and 10 from J; bases not matched to a gene: 8. CDR3 protein: CASSRRDREAAFF. The CDR3 DNA reads as TGTGCCAGCAGTCGCCGGGACAGGGAAGCAGCTTTCTTT.

This clone was counted only a few times. The rearrangement joins TRBV6-1 to TRBJ1-1; D not certain. Germline V gene sequence: CDR1 MNHNS, CDR2 SASEGT. V was shortened by 1 base and J by 2 bases, with 8 bases between the two germline ends. The CDR3 covers 14 residues. CDR3 DNA: TGTGCCAGCAGTGAAGTCGGCCACAACACTGAAGCTTTCTTT. Its translation: CASSEVGHNTEAFF.

This clone was counted only a few times. The CDR3, as DNA: TGCGCCAGCAGTCCAGAGGGACCGCACAATTACAATGAGCAGTTCTTC. It codes for CASSPEGPHNYNEQFF. The chain couples TRBV5-1 to TRBJ2-1; D tentatively reads TRBD1 or TRBD2 (5 bases each). CDR3 length: 16 amino acids. Trimming removed 5 bases from V and 4 bases from J, with 19 bases in between. From germline, CDR1 is SGHRS and CDR2 YFSETQ.

V and J are TRBV6-6 and TRBJ2-3; D might be TRBD2 (6 bases). Between the trimmed V and J ends, which lost 8 bases and 1 base, there was a span of 16 bases. Germline assignment: CDR1 MNHNY and CDR2 SVGAGI (reference sequence). CDR3 length: 15 amino acids. CDR3 nucleotide sequence: TGTGCCAGCCTGGCGGATGAGCGGGGCACAGATACGCAGTATTTT. Translation gives CASLADERGTDTQYF.